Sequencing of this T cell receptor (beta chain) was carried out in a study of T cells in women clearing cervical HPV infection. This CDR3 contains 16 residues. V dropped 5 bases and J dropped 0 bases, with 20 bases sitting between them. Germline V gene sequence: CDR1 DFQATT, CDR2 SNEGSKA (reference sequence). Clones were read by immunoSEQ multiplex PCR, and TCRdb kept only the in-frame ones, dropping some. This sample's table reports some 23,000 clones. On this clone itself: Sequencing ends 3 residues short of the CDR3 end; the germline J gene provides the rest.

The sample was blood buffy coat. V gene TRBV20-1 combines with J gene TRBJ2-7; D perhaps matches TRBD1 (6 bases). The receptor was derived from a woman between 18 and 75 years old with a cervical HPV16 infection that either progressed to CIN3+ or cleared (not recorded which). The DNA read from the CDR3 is TGCAGTGCTGCTCCTCACGACAGGTTTAGCTCCTACGAG. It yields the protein CSAAPHDRFSSYE. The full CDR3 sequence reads CSAAPHDRFSSYEQYF.